This T cell receptor beta chain derives from a study of breast tumors, draining lymph nodes, adjacent tissues. Trimming removed 10 bases from V and 2 bases from J; junction bases left unmatched: 17. The V gene's germline CDR1 is MNHNS and CDR2 SASEGT. The CDR3 is 17 residues long. To note about this clonotype: The antigen remains undetermined.

Samples came from axillary lymph nodes draining the breast cancer. Using its own MiXCR run on the multiplex PCR reads, TCRdb lists one record per CDR3 protein. The sample includes around 100,000 distinct CDR3 sequences, about 20% of them seen just once. Overall study findings and caveats: Luminal-like breast cancer showed significantly higher tumor–nontumor repertoire similarity than basal-like. Most tumor T cells seemingly derive from lymph node, then expand in tumor. Tumor repertoires ranked between lymph nodes and nontumor tissue in diversity, with V and J gene preferences.

V usage is TRBV6-1 and J usage is TRBJ2-3; 8 bases map to TRBD2. This clonotype was obtained from a female donor with breast cancer. Some clones in this sample may be carry-over from other donors' samples. Sequencing was carried out using axillary lymph node tissue. The CDR3 DNA reads as TGTGCCATCATAGAGCCCCCACTAGCGGACAACACAGATACGCAGTATTTT. This sequence encodes CAIIEPPLADNTDTQYF.